The 17 T cell receptor beta chains listed next were all sequenced from one sample in a study of early T cells in non-severe SARS-CoV-2 infection. MiXCR, applied by TCRdb to the 5' RACE reads, yields one record per CDR3 protein. The sample holds tens of thousands of distinct CDR3 sequences; 23% are singletons and the top ten take approximately 4.5%. The input for sequencing was whole blood, taken at baseline. Receptors were obtained from an adult who was a healthcare worker with PCR-confirmed SARS-CoV-2 infection or an uninfected control (not recorded which).

The table lists this clonotype with a few counts. V and J are TRBV7-9 and TRBJ1-1; the D gene is possibly TRBD1 (5 bases). Germline CDR1 reads SEHNR; CDR2 reads FQNEAQ (reference sequence). Trimming took off 5 bases at V and 3 bases at J, with 7 bases between the two ends. The CDR3 totals 12 residues. The CDR3 reads CASSPRDTEAFF. Written as DNA, the CDR3 is TGTGCCAGCAGCCCCAGGGACACTGAAGCTTTCTTT.

CDR3 amino acids: CASSYSIKQNNQPQHF. The CDR3 DNA sequence: TGTGCCAGCAGTTACTCGATAAAACAGAACAATCAGCCCCAGCATTTT. This chain uses TRBV6-6 with TRBJ1-5; no reliable D call. The V and J ends lost 0 bases and 3 bases respectively, with 12 bases between them. The CDR3 is made up of 16 amino acids. Germline V gene lookup returns CDR1 MNHNY and CDR2 SVGAGI (reference sequence).

This clonotype occurred a few times. CDR3 coding DNA: TGTGCCAGCAGTTACTCCAAAAACAATGAGCAGTTCTTC. This encodes CASSYSKNNEQFF. The chain employs TRBV6-6 and TRBJ2-1; D is undetermined. Germline CDR1 is MNHNY and CDR2 is SVGAGI (reference sequence). The germline V and J ends were trimmed by 0 bases and 5 bases, with 5 bases remaining between them. This CDR3 spans 13 amino acids.

This clonotype was observed many times. The V call is TRBV7-6, the J call TRBJ2-7, with a possible D match to TRBD2 (6 bases). There are 14 residues in the CDR3. Trimming pared 3 bases from V and 5 bases from J, leaving 14 bases between. Per the germline V gene, CDR1 is SGHVS and CDR2 is FNYEAQ. CDR3 sequence reads: CASSLDRGYDEQYF. In DNA form, the CDR3 reads TGTGCCAGCAGCTTGGATCGGGGGTACGACGAGCAGTACTTC.

This clonotype was picked up a small number of times. The chain is built from TRBV5-1 and TRBJ2-3; D may be TRBD1 (7 bases). The V end lost 4 bases, the J end lost 2 bases, and 17 bases lay between the germline ends. Germline V lookup: CDR1 SGHRS, CDR2 YFSETQ. The CDR3 runs 16 residues. The CDR3 here is CASSPGDSRTTDTQYF. In nucleotides, the CDR3 is TGCGCCAGCAGCCCGGGGGACAGCCGGACCACAGATACGCAGTATTTT. Complete variable domain (other parts from reference TRBV5-1 and TRBJ2-3): KAGVTQTPRYLIKTRGQQVTLSCSPISGHRSVSWYQQTPGQGLQFLFEYFSETQRNKGNFPGRFSGRQFSNSRSEMNVSTLELGDSALYLCASSPGDSRTTDTQYFGPGTRLTVL.

This clonotype was recorded a few times. The V and J genes are TRBV20-1 and TRBJ1-2; D call uncertain. From germline, CDR1 is DFQATT and CDR2 SNEGSKA (reference sequence). This CDR3 has 12 residues. V lost 6 bases to trimming and J lost 5 bases, with 13 bases between them. CDR3 in DNA: TGCAGTGCCCAGAGTACCGGGTATGGCTACACCTTC. This gives the protein CSAQSTGYGYTF.

This clonotype turned up a few times. V and J are TRBV25-1 and TRBJ1-3; D ambiguous. The CDR3 sequence is 17 residues long. Trimming took off 1 base at V and 0 bases at J, with 13 bases between the two ends. Germline CDR1 reads MGHDK; CDR2 reads SYGVNS. The CDR3 coding sequence is TGTGCCAGCAGTGAATTGCGAGGGCCCAACTCTGGAAACACCATATATTTT. Its protein product is CASSELRGPNSGNTIYF.

This clonotype has at least ten counts. This CDR3 is CATSRQDTDTQYF. DNA for the CDR3: TGTGCCACCAGTCGTCAGGACACAGATACGCAGTATTTT. The chain uses TRBV24-1 and TRBJ2-3; D unclear. Germline V gene data show CDR1 as KGHDR and CDR2 as SFDVKD. This CDR3 region has 13 residues. Trimming removed 6 bases from V and 2 bases from J, with 8 bases in between.

This CDR3 is CAWSVRGLYEQYF. CDR3 in DNA: TGTGCCTGGAGTGTACGGGGCCTATACGAGCAGTACTTC. V gene TRBV30 combines with J gene TRBJ2-7; D could derive from TRBD1 or TRBD2 (5 bases each). V was clipped by 0 bases and J by 4 bases, with 10 bases between them. CDR3 length equals 13 residues. Germline assignment: CDR1 GTSNPN and CDR2 SVGIG (reference sequence).

The chain joins TRBV29-1 to TRBJ2-7; D perhaps matches TRBD1 (6 bases). CDR3 size: 11 residues. The germline CDR1 and CDR2 sequences are SQVTM and ANQGSEA. Trimming shortened V by 6 bases and J by 3 bases, and 9 bases separated the two germline ends. Here the CDR3 reads CSVLDSYEQYF. As DNA, the CDR3 is TGCAGCGTCCTGGACAGCTACGAGCAGTACTTC.

This clonotype was recorded a few times. The J gene is TRBJ2-1, the V gene TRBV7-8; D gene ambiguous. The V and J ends lost 1 base and 7 bases respectively, with 5 bases between them. Germline CDR1 SGHVS, CDR2 FQNEAQ. The CDR3 is made up of 12 amino acids. The CDR3 region is CASSLVDNEQFF. As DNA, the CDR3 is TGTGCCAGCAGCTTAGTTGATAATGAGCAGTTCTTC.

This clonotype was counted a few times. The chain joins TRBV10-3 to TRBJ2-7; D not resolved. CDR3 length equals 13 residues. The V gene's germline CDR1 is ENHRY and CDR2 SYGVKD. V was clipped by 2 bases and J by 0 bases, with 5 bases between them. CDR3 sequence reads: CAISEGTSYEQYF. The CDR3 DNA reads as TGTGCCATCAGTGAGGGCACCTCCTACGAGCAGTACTTC.

The chain has TRBV20-1 and TRBJ2-3; 11 bases map to TRBD2. J was trimmed by 4 bases and V by 6 bases; bases with no gene match: 6. CDR3 length equals 14 residues. From germline, CDR1 is DFQATT and CDR2 SNEGSKA (reference sequence). In nucleotides, the CDR3 is TGCAGTGCGGACCGACTAGCGGGACCAGATACGCAGTATTTT. It is translated as CSADRLAGPDTQYF.

V gene TRBV4-1 combines with J gene TRBJ2-1; D not certain. Germline values: CDR1 MGHRA, CDR2 YSYEKL. V dropped 4 bases and J dropped 12 bases, with 16 bases sitting between them. This CDR3 is 13 amino acids long. The DNA of the CDR3 is TGCGCCAGCAGCCTGTCCGTAATGAGTTGGCAGTTCTTC. Translation gives CASSLSVMSWQFF.

The rearrangement joins TRBV10-1 to TRBJ2-2; TRBD2 is a possible D gene (6 bases). CDR3 size: 15 residues. Germline lookup yields CDR1 WNHNN and CDR2 SYGVQD (reference sequence). V lost 1 base, J lost 6 bases, and 12 bases lay in between. This CDR3 is CASSELGGLAGELFF. CDR3 nucleotides: TGCGCCAGCAGTGAGTTAGGAGGGTTGGCCGGGGAGCTGTTTTTT.

This chain joins TRBV6-5 and TRBJ1-6; D is ambiguous. The CDR3 loop spans 13 amino acids. Germline CDR1 reads MNHEY; CDR2 reads SVGAGI. V lost 2 bases to trimming and J lost 14 bases, with 13 bases between them. The CDR3 sequence is CASSYRNDLALHF. The CDR3 nucleotides are TGTGCCAGCAGTTACAGGAACGATTTGGCCCTCCACTTT.

Only a few counts were recorded for this clonotype. The CDR3 sequence: CASSPLLAGQETQYF. The CDR3 DNA sequence: TGTGCCAGCTCACCACTACTAGCGGGCCAAGAGACCCAGTACTTC. The chain has TRBV18 and TRBJ2-5; TRBD2 agrees at 9 bases. V lost 1 base to trimming and J lost 1 base; unmatched junction nucleotides: 1. The CDR3 covers 15 residues. CDR1 is KGHSH and CDR2 is LQKENI in the germline V gene.